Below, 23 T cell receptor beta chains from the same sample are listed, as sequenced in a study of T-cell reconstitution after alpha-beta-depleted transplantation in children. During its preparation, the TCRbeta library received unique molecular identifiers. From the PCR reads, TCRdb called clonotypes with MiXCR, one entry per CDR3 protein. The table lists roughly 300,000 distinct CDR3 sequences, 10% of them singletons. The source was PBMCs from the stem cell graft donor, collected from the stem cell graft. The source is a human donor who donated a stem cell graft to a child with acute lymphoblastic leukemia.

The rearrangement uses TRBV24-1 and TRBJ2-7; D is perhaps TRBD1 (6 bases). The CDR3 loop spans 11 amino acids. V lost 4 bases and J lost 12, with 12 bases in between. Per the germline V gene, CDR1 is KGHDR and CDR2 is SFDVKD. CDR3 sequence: CATSEGTRRYF. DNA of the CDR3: TGTGCCACCAGTGAGGGGACACGGCGGTACTTC.

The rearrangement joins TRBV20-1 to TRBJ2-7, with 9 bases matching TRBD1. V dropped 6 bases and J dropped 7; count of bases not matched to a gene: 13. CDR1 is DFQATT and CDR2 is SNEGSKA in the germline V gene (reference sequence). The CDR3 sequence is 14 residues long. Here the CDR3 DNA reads TGCAGTGCAACCACGTTTGGGACAGGGTTTGAGCAGTACTTC. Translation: CSATTFGTGFEQYF.

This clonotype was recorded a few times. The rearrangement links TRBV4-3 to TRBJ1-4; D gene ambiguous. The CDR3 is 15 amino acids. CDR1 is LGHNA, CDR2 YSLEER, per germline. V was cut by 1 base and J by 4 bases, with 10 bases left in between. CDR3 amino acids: CASSQVSDYNEKLFF. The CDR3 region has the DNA TGCGCCAGCAGCCAAGTAAGCGACTATAATGAAAAACTGTTTTTT.

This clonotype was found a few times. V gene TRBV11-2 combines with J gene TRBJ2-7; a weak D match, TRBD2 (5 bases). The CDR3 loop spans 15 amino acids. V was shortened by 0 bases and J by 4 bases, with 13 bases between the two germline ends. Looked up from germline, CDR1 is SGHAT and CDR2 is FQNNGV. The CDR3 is CASSLEARGSYEQYF. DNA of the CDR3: TGTGCCAGCAGCTTAGAGGCCCGGGGTTCGTACGAGCAGTACTTC.

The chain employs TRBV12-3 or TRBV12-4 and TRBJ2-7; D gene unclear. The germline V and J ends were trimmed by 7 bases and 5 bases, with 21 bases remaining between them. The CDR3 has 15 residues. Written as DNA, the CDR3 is TGTGCCAGCATGCTGCAGTTAGCAGTCGGCGACGAGCAGTACTTC. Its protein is CASMLQLAVGDEQYF.

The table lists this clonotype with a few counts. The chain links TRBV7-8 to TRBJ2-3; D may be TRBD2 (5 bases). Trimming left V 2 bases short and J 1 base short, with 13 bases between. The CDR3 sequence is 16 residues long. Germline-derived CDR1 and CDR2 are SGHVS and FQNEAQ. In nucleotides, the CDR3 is TGTGCCAGCAGCTTATTCTCCCTAGCAGGCACAGATACGCAGTATTTT. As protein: CASSLFSLAGTDTQYF.

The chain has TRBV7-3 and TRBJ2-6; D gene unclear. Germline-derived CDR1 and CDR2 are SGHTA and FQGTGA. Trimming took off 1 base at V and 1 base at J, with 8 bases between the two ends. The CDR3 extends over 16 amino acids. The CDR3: CASSLIRASGANVLTF. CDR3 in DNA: TGTGCCAGCAGCTTAATCCGGGCATCTGGGGCCAACGTCCTGACTTTC.

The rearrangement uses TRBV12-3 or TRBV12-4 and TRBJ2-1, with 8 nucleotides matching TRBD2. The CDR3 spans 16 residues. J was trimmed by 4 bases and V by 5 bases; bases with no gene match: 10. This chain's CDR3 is CASSGWGGRLYNEQFF. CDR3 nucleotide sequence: TGTGCCAGCAGTGGGTGGGGCGGGAGGTTATACAATGAGCAGTTCTTC.

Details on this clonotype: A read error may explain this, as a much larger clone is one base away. The CDR3 here is CASIPTRRTKSYTGELFF. In DNA form, the CDR3 reads TGTGCCAGCATCCCAACGAGGAGGACTAAGAGCTACACCGGGGAGCTGTTTTTT. This sequence joins TRBV11-1 and TRBJ2-2; tentatively, D is TRBD2 (6 bases). CDR3 length equals 18 residues. V lost 7 bases, J lost 3 bases, and 24 bases lay in between. Germline lookup yields CDR1 SGHAT and CDR2 FQDESV (reference sequence).

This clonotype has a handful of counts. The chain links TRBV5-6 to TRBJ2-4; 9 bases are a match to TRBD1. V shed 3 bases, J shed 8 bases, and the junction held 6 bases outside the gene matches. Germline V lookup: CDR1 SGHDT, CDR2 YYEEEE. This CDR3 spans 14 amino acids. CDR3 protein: CASSSGQGTDIQYF. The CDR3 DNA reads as TGTGCCAGCAGCTCGGGACAGGGTACGGACATTCAGTACTTC.

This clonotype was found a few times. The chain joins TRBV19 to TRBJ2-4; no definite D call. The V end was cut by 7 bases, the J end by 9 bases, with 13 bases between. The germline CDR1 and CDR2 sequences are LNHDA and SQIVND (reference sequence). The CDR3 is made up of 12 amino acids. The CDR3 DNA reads TGTGCCAGTACCAGTAGTAGAGTCATTCAGTACTTC. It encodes CASTSSRVIQYF.

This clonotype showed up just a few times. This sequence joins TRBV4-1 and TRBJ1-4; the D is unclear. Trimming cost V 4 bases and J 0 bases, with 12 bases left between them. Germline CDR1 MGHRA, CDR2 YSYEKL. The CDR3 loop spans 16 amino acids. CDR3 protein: CASSRTTVPTNEKLFF. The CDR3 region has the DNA TGCGCCAGCAGCCGAACCACGGTACCAACTAATGAAAAACTGTTTTTT.

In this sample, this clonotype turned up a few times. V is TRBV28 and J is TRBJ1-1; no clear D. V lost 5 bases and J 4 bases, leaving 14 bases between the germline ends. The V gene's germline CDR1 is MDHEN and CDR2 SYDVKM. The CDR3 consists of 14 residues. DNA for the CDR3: TGTGCCAGCAGTCCCACTTATATCGGCACTGAAGCTTTCTTT. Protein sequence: CASSPTYIGTEAFF.

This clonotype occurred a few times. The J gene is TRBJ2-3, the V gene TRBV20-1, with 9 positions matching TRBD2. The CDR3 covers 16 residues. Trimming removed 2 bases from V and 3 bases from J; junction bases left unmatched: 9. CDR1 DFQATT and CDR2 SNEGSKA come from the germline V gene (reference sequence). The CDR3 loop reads CSARLVAGDLTDTQYF. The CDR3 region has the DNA TGCAGTGCTAGACTGGTAGCGGGAGATCTGACAGATACGCAGTATTTT.

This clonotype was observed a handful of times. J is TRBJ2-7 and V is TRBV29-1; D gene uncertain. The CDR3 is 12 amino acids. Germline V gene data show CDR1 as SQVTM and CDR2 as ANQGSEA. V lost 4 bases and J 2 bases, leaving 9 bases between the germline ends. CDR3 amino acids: CSVALDPYEQYF. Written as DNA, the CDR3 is TGCAGCGTTGCCCTGGACCCCTACGAGCAGTACTTC.

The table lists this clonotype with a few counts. The CDR3 DNA follows: TGTGCCACCAGTGCGTTTAACCGAGATACGCAGTATTTT. This sequence encodes CATSAFNRDTQYF. The chain uses TRBV24-1 and TRBJ2-3; no clear D. The V end was cut by 5 bases, the J end by 5 bases, with 10 bases between. Germline V CDR1 and CDR2: KGHDR, SFDVKD. The CDR3 is made up of 13 amino acids.

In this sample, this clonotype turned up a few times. This CDR3 is CSAREGRVSAGELFF. The CDR3 bases are TGCAGTGCTAGAGAGGGCAGGGTTTCGGCCGGGGAGCTGTTTTTT. The J gene is TRBJ2-2, the V gene TRBV20-1, with D perhaps matching TRBD1 (5 bases). In germline, CDR1 is DFQATT, CDR2 SNEGSKA (reference sequence). This CDR3 is built from 15 residues. Deletions cut 0 bases from V and 6 bases from J, with 14 bases between.

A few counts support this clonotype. This chain's CDR3 is CSVPIAGGSTDTQYF. The CDR3 DNA is TGCAGCGTTCCCATAGCGGGGGGTAGCACAGATACGCAGTATTTT. This sequence joins TRBV29-1 and TRBJ2-3, with TRBD2 matching over 10 bases. CDR3 length: 15 amino acids. J lost 0 bases, V lost 5 bases, and 5 bases had no gene match. Germline V CDR1 and CDR2: SQVTM, ANQGSEA.

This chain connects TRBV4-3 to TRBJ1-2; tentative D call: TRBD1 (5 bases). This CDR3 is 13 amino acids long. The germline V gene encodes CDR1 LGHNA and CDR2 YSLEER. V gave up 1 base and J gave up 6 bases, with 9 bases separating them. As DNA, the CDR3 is TGCGCCAGCAGCCAAGTTCAGGGACATGGCTACACCTTC. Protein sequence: CASSQVQGHGYTF.

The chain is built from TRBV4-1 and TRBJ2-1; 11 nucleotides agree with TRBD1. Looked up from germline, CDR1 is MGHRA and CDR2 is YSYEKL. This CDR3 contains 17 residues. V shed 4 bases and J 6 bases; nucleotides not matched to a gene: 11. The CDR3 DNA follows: TGCGCCAGCAGCCGGATCTACGCCGGGACAGGGGGCAATGAGCAGTTCTTC. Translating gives CASSRIYAGTGGNEQFF.

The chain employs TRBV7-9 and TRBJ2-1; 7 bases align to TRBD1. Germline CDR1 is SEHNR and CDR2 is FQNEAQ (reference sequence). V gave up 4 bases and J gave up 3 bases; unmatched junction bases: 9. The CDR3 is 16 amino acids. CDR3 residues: CASSSSLDRYYNEQFF. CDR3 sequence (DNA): TGTGCCAGCAGCTCCAGCCTGGACAGGTACTACAATGAGCAGTTCTTC.

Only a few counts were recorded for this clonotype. This chain's CDR3 is CASSYLPETYEQYF. In DNA, the CDR3 is TGTGCCAGCAGTTATCTGCCGGAAACCTACGAGCAGTACTTC. The chain links TRBV6-5 to TRBJ2-7; D gene ambiguous. CDR1 is MNHEY, CDR2 SVGAGI, per germline. V lost 3 bases to trimming and J lost 2 bases, with 11 bases between them. The CDR3 runs to 14 residues.

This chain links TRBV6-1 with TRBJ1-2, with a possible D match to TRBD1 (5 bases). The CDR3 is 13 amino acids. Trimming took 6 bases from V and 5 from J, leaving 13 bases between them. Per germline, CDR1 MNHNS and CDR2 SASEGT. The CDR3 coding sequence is TGTGCCAGCAGGGGGGACGGTCTATATGGCTACACCTTC. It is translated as CASRGDGLYGYTF.